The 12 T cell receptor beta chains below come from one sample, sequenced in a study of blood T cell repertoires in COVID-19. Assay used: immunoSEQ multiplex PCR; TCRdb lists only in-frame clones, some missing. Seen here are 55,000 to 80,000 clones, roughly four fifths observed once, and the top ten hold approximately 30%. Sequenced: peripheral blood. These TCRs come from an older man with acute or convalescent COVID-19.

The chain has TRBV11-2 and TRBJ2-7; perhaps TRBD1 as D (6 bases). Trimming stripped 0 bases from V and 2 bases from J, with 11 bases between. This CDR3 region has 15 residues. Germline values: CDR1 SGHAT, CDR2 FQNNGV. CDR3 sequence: CASSLDPGGTYEQYF. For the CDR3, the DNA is TGTGCCAGCAGCTTAGATCCTGGGGGCACCTACGAGCAGTACTTC. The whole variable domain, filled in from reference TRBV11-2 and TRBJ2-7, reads EAGVAQSPRYKIIEKRQSVAFWCNPISGHATLYWYQQILGQGPKLLIQFQNNGVVDDSQLPKDRFSAERLKGVDSTLKIQPAKLEDSAVYLCASSLDPGGTYEQYFGPGTRLTVT.

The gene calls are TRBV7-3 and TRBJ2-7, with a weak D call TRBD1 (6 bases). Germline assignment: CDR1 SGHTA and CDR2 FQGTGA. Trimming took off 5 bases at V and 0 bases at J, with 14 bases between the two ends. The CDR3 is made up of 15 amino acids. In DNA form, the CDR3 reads TGTGCCAGCAGCCCTACAGGGATTAGCTCCTACGAGCAGTACTTC. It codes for CASSPTGISSYEQYF.

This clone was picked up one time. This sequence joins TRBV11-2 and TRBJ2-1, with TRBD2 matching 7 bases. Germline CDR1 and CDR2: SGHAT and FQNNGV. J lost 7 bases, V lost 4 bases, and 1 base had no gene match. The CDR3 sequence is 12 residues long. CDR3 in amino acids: CASSSLANEQFF. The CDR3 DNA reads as TGTGCCAGCAGCTCACTAGCGAATGAGCAGTTCTTC.

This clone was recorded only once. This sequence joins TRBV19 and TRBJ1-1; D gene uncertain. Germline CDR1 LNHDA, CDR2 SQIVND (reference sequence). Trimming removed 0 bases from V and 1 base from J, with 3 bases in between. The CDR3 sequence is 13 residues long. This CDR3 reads CASSIDKNTEAFF. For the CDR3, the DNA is TGTGCCAGTAGTATAGACAAGAACACTGAAGCTTTCTTT.

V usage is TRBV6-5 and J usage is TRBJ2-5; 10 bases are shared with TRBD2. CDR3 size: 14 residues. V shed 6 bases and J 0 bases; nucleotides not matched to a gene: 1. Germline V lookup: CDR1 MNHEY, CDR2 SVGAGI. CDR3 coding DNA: TGTGCCAGCAGACTAGCGGGAAACCAAGAGACCCAGTACTTC. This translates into CASRLAGNQETQYF.

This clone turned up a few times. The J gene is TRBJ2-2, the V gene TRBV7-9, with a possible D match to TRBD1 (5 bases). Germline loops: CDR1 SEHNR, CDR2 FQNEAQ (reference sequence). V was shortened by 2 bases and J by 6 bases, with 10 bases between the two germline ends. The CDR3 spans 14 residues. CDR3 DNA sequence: TGTGCCAGCAGCTTAACACCAGGGTCCGGGGAGCTGTTTTTT. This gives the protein CASSLTPGSGELFF. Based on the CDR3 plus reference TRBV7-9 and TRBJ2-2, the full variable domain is DTGVSQNPRHKITKRGQNVTFRCDPISEHNRLYWYRQTLGQGPEFLTYFQNEAQLEKSRLLSDRFSAERPKGSFSTLEIQRTEQGDSAMYLCASSLTPGSGELFFGEGSRLTVL.

The CDR3 reads CASSQESPLPSETQYF. For the CDR3, the DNA is TGCGCCAGCAGCCAAGAATCCCCCCTCCCCTCCGAGACCCAGTACTTC. This rearrangement joins TRBV4-1 to TRBJ2-5; D is uncertain. CDR3 length equals 16 residues. Germline V CDR1 and CDR2: MGHRA, YSYEKL. V lost 0 bases and J 5 bases, leaving 16 bases between the germline ends.

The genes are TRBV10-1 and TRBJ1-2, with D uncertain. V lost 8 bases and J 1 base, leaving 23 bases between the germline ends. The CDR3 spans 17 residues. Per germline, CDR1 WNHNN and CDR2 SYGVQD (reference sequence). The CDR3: CASGPLSQFPHNYGYTF. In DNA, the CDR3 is TGCGCCAGCGGCCCCCTCAGTCAATTTCCCCATAACTATGGCTACACCTTC.

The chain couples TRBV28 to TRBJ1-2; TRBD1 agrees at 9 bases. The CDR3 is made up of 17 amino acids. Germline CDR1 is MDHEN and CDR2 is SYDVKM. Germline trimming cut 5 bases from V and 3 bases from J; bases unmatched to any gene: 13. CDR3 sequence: CASSTHPLQGADYGYTF. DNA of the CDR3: TGTGCCAGCAGTACCCATCCTCTACAGGGGGCGGACTATGGCTACACCTTC.

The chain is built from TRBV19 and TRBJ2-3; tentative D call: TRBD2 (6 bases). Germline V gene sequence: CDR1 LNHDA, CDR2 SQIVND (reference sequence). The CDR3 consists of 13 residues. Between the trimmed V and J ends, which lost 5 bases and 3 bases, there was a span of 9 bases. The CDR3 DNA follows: TGTGCCAGTAGTTCCGGGGGTACAGATACGCAGTATTTT. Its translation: CASSSGGTDTQYF.

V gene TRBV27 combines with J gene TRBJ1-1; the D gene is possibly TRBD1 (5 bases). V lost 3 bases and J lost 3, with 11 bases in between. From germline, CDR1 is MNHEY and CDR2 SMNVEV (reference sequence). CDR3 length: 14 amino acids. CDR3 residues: CASSLGRGDTEAFF. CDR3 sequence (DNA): TGTGCCAGCAGTTTGGGACGGGGGGACACTGAAGCTTTCTTT.

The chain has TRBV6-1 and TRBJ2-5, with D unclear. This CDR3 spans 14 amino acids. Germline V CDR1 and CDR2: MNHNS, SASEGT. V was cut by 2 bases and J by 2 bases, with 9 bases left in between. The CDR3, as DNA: TGTGCCAGCAGTGAAACTTACTCGCAAGAGACCCAGTACTTC. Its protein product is CASSETYSQETQYF.